This is a list of T cell receptor beta chains from one sample in a study of CXCR3-negative and CXCR3-positive naive CD8 T cells. TCRdb processed the 5' RACE reads again and assigns one entry to each CDR3 protein, with no DNA. The sample's table shows 120,000 to 150,000 distinct CDR3 sequences. The sample taken for sequencing was naive CXCR3+ CD8+ T cells from blood. The receptors come from a human donor in good health. Some clones in this sample may be carry-over from other donors' samples. Both conserved end residues are part of each CDR3. The order of the fields is J gene, V gene, CDR3 protein.

J: TRBJ2-7; V: TRBV7-9; CDR3: CASSLEVYEQYF
J: TRBJ1-3; V: TRBV4-1; CDR3: CASSQEYVGNTIYF
J: TRBJ2-7; V: TRBV19; CDR3: CASSPSDGYEQYF
J: TRBJ2-1; V: TRBV28; CDR3: CASSPVAGSYNEQFF
J: TRBJ1-1; V: TRBV9; CDR3: CASSPDKNTEAFF
J: TRBJ1-2; V: TRBV29-1; CDR3: CSVEDRFNLGYTF
J: TRBJ1-1; V: TRBV19; CDR3: CASSTGLGAFF
J: TRBJ1-2; V: TRBV4-1; CDR3: CASSQEDSGNYGYTF
J: TRBJ2-1; V: TRBV7-9; CDR3: CASSPGTSGGIWNNEQFF
J: TRBJ2-7; V: TRBV20-1; CDR3: CSAREVLYEQYF
J: TRBJ2-1; V: TRBV6-1; CDR3: CASRGAGSNEQFF
J: TRBJ2-1; V: TRBV25-1; CDR3: CASSETGGSYNEQFF
J: TRBJ1-1; V: TRBV28; CDR3: CASSLDRGENTEAFF
J: TRBJ1-3; V: TRBV29-1; CDR3: CSVWTAGNTIYF
J: TRBJ2-7; V: TRBV7-2; CDR3: CASTSSGASYEQYF
J: TRBJ2-1; V: TRBV19; CDR3: CASSTDSRGYNEQFF
J: TRBJ1-2; V: TRBV20-1; CDR3: CSARSREHYGYTF
J: TRBJ1-1; V: TRBV29-1; CDR3: CSVLPRADLNTEAFF
J: TRBJ2-3; V: TRBV7-2; CDR3: CASSSYVVGDTQYF
J: TRBJ1-1; V: TRBV12-3/TRBV12-4; CDR3: CASSPTDGRPEAFF
J: TRBJ1-2; V: TRBV9; CDR3: CASSSDSGGNYGYTF
J: TRBJ2-2; V: TRBV9; CDR3: CASSPSGSHTGELFF
J: TRBJ1-1; V: TRBV11-2; CDR3: CASSPIRGRANTEAFF
J: TRBJ2-1; V: TRBV5-1; CDR3: CASSSAINNNEQFF
J: TRBJ1-1; V: TRBV7-2; CDR3: CASSPATEAFF
J: TRBJ2-7; V: TRBV29-1; CDR3: CSVAGQTTSYEQYF
J: TRBJ1-2; V: TRBV29-1; CDR3: CSVIQGTGYTF
J: TRBJ2-7; V: TRBV6-6; CDR3: CASSYSEGGHYEQYF
J: TRBJ1-2; V: TRBV29-1; CDR3: CSVSDREYGYTF
J: TRBJ2-7; V: TRBV29-1; CDR3: CSVSHGRAVSYEQYF